The present T cell receptor beta chain was sequenced within a study of OX40 agonist ivuxolimab in advanced cancers. Overall study context: Patients received ivuxolimab, an intravenous treatment, every 2 weeks at 0.01 to 10 mg/kg. Regarding the study as a whole: Partial responders receiving 0.1-3.0 mg/kg showed among the lowest clonal expansion. Within 6 weeks, CD4+ and CD8+ blood T cells expanded clonally at 0.1 to 3.0 mg/kg.

Exclusion of a patient followed from autoimmune disease history or systemic immunosuppression. The CDR3 spans 15 residues. The germline V gene encodes CDR1 MNHEY and CDR2 SVGAGI. V was clipped by 4 bases and J by 0 bases, with 11 bases between them. This clone was seen only once. The antigen remains undetermined. Here immunoSEQ multiplex PCR was the method, and the copy in TCRdb shows in-frame clones only, minus some. The sample contains some 49,000 clones, 85% of which appear only once. This TCR was sampled from an adult with an advanced solid tumor such as melanoma, head and neck, liver or kidney cancer. This chain uses TRBV6-5 with TRBJ2-3; D gene unclear. The input for sequencing was CD4+ or CD8+ T cells sorted from blood, taken in a trial of the OX40 agonist ivuxolimab. CDR3 residues: CASSSPLVSTDTQYF. DNA for the CDR3: TGTGCCAGCAGTTCCCCCCTAGTGAGCACAGATACGCAGTATTTT.